This T cell receptor (beta chain) was documented in a study of T cell responses to AZD1222 COVID-19 vaccine. General observations from the study: Variant regions that are unmutated are reportedly the target of nearly half of spike-specific TCRs. Spike-specific TCR breadth and depth were elevated following two AZD1222 doses.

Profiling relied on immunoSEQ multiplex PCR, and the TCRdb table lists in-frame clones only, not all of them. The sample yields 150,000 to 200,000 clones, about 90% seen once. A note on this clone: The antigen is undetermined.

Trimming cost V 5 bases and J 6 bases, with 23 bases left between them. CDR3 length equals 16 residues. Germline assignment: CDR1 SGHTA and CDR2 FQGNSA. This chain connects TRBV7-2 to TRBJ2-7, with D perhaps assigned TRBD1 or TRBD2 (5 bases each). This clonotype was sampled from an adult in good health. Sample: peripheral blood, taken on day 0 of AZD1222 vaccination. The CDR3: CASSQHAGTLLGEQYF. In DNA, the CDR3 is TGTGCCAGCAGCCAACACGCCGGGACGTTATTGGGCGAGCAGTACTTC.